This entry lists 8 T cell receptor beta chains sequenced from one sample in a study of cytomegalovirus exposure and HLA in healthy donors. The primer mix had 60 Vbeta and 13 Jbeta primers. Clones were sequenced by immunoSEQ multiplex PCR, and TCRdb holds only the in-frame ones, with some missing. The sample lists about 200,000 clones; approximately 86% were seen once. Specimen: PBMCs. Receptors were obtained from a woman aged 18-35 years in good health and CMV-seronegative.

This sequence joins TRBV7-9 and TRBJ2-5; TRBD1 might be the D (5 bases). The CDR3 has 15 amino acids. Germline lookup yields CDR1 SEHNR and CDR2 FQNEAQ (reference sequence). Between the trimmed V and J ends, which lost 5 bases and 1 base, there was a span of 14 bases. DNA for the CDR3: TGTGCCAGCAGCCCCCCTCGACAGTTCCAAGAGACCCAGTACTTC. Amino acid sequence: CASSPPRQFQETQYF.

This chain joins TRBV2 and TRBJ1-2; TRBD1 aligns across 8 bases. V gave up 6 bases and J gave up 0 bases; unmatched junction bases: 0. The length of the CDR3 is 13 residues. Germline-derived CDR1 and CDR2 are SNHLY and FYNNEI. The CDR3 here is CASRDRANYGYTF. The DNA of the CDR3 is TGTGCCAGCAGGGACAGGGCTAACTATGGCTACACCTTC. Combining the CDR3 with reference TRBV2 and TRBJ1-2 gives the whole variable domain EPEVTQTPSHQVTQMGQEVILRCVPISNHLYFYWYRQILGQKVEFLVSFYNNEISEKSEIFDDQFSVERPDGSNFTLKIRSTKLEDSAMYFCASRDRANYGYTFGSGTRLTVV.

This clone came up once. This chain joins TRBV6-4 and TRBJ1-1; TRBD1 might be the D (5 bases). This CDR3 is 13 amino acids long. V dropped 8 bases and J dropped 1 base, with 11 bases sitting between them. Per germline, CDR1 MRHNA and CDR2 SNTAGT. CDR3 residues: CASRRARNTEAFF. CDR3 DNA sequence: TGTGCCAGCCGCAGGGCGAGGAACACTGAAGCTTTCTTT.

The rearrangement uses TRBV29-1 and TRBJ2-3; maybe TRBD2 (7 bases). This CDR3 has 14 residues. Germline CDR1 is SQVTM and CDR2 is ANQGSEA. V gave up 6 bases and J gave up 4 bases, with 17 bases separating them. In DNA form, the CDR3 reads TGCAGCGTCCAAGGGGGGGGCAGGTCAGATACGCAGTATTTT. This translates into CSVQGGGRSDTQYF.

The rearrangement uses TRBV5-5 and TRBJ1-6, with D unresolved. Germline V lookup: CDR1 SGHKS, CDR2 YYEKEE (reference sequence). Trimming stripped 3 bases from V and 12 bases from J, with 13 bases between. This CDR3 region has 13 residues. CDR3 residues: CASSSPRREPLHF. CDR3 bases: TGTGCCAGCAGCTCGCCCCGACGGGAACCCCTCCACTTT.

The chain combines TRBV27 with TRBJ1-2; D gene unclear. V was clipped by 5 bases and J by 6 bases, with 13 bases between them. The CDR3 covers 13 residues. Germline V gene data show CDR1 as MNHEY and CDR2 as SMNVEV (reference sequence). CDR3 nucleotide sequence: TGTGCCAGCAGTCCCCGGGGAGTCGATGGCTACACCTTC. Its protein is CASSPRGVDGYTF.

In its sample, this clone was seen once. V and J are TRBV6-6 and TRBJ1-4; TRBD1 aligns across 7 bases. The V gene's germline CDR1 is MNHNY and CDR2 SVGAGI (reference sequence). Trimming cost V 3 bases and J 7 bases; bases outside gene matches: 8. CDR3 size: 15 residues. As DNA, the CDR3 is TGTGCCAGCAGTTATCAAGGAAGGGGGCCTGAAAAACTGTTTTTT. Amino acids: CASSYQGRGPEKLFF.

The rearrangement joins TRBV28 to TRBJ2-3; the D gene is possibly TRBD2 (6 bases). V lost 5 bases and J lost 7, with 19 bases in between. CDR1 is MDHEN, CDR2 SYDVKM, per germline. This CDR3 comprises 15 residues. In DNA, the CDR3 is TGTGCCAGCAGTCCCCCGGGGACTTGGGGCAATACGCAGTATTTT. Translated: CASSPPGTWGNTQYF.